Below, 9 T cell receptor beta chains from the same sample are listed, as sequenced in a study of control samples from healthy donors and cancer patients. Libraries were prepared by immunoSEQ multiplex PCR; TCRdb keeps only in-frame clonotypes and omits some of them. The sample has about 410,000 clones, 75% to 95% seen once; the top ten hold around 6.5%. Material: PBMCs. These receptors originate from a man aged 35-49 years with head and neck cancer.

CDR3 protein: CASSLVRLRETEAFF. For the CDR3, the DNA is TGTGCCAGCAGCTTAGTTAGGCTAAGGGAGACTGAAGCTTTCTTT. This sequence joins TRBV7-9 and TRBJ1-1; D gene ambiguous. The V end lost 1 base, the J end lost 5 bases, and 14 bases lay between the germline ends. The germline V gene has CDR1 SEHNR and CDR2 FQNEAQ (reference sequence). This CDR3 contains 15 residues. The whole variable domain, filled in from reference TRBV7-9 and TRBJ1-1, reads DTGVSQNPRHKITKRGQNVTFRCDPISEHNRLYWYRQTLGQGPEFLTYFQNEAQLEKSRLLSDRFSAERPKGSFSTLEIQRTEQGDSAMYLCASSLVRLRETEAFFGQGTRLTVV.

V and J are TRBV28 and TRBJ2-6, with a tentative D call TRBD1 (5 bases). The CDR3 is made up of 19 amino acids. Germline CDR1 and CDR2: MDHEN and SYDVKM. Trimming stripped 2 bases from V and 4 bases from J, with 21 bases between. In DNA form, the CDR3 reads TGTGCCAGCAGTTTACGGTATTCCAGGGTGGGTACCGGGGCCAACGTCCTGACTTTC. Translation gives CASSLRYSRVGTGANVLTF.

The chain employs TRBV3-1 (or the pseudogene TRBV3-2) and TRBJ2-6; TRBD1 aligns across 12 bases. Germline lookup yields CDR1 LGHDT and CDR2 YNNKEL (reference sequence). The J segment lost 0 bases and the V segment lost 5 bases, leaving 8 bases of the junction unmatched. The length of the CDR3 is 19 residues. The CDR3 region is CASSSRGQGAFSGANVLTF. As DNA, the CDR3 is TGTGCCAGCAGCTCCCGGGGACAGGGGGCTTTCTCTGGGGCCAACGTCCTGACTTTC.

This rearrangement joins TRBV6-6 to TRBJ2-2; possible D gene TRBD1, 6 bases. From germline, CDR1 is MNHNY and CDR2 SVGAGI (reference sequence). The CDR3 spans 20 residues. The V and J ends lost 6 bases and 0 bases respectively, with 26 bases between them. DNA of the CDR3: TGTGCCAGCAGCGACCAGGGGACAAGTGTTCCCGAACCGAACACCGGGGAGCTGTTTTTT. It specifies CASSDQGTSVPEPNTGELFF.

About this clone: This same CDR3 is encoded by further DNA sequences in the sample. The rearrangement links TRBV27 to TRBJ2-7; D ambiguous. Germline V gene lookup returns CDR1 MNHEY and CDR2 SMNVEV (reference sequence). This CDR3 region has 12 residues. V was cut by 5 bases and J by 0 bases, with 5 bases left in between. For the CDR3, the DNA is TGTGCCAGCAGTCCCTCCTCCTACGAGCAGTACTTC. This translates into CASSPSSYEQYF.

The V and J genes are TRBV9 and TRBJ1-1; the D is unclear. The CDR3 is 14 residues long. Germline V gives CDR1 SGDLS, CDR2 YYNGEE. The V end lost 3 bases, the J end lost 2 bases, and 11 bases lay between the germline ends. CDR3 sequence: CASSEKTLNTEAFF. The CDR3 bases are TGTGCCAGCAGCGAGAAGACGTTAAACACTGAAGCTTTCTTT.

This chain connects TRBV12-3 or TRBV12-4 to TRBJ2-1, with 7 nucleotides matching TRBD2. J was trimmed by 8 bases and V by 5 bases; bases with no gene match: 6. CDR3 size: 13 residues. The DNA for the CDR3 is TGTGCCAGCAGTGGGGAGGGGCCGGATGAGCAGTTCTTC. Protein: CASSGEGPDEQFF.

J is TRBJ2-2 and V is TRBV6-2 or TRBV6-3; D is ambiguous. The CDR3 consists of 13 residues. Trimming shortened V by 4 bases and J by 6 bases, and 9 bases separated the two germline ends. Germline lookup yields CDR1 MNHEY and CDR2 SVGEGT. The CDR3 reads CASSFSTAGELFF. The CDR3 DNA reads TGTGCCAGCAGTTTCTCGACTGCCGGGGAGCTGTTTTTT.

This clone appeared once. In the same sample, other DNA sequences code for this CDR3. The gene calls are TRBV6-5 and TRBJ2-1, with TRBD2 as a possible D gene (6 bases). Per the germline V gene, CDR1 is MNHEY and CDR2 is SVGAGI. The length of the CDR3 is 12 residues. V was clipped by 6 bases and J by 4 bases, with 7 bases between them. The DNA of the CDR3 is TGTGCCAGCAGGGGGGGATACAATGAGCAGTTCTTC. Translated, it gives CASRGGYNEQFF.